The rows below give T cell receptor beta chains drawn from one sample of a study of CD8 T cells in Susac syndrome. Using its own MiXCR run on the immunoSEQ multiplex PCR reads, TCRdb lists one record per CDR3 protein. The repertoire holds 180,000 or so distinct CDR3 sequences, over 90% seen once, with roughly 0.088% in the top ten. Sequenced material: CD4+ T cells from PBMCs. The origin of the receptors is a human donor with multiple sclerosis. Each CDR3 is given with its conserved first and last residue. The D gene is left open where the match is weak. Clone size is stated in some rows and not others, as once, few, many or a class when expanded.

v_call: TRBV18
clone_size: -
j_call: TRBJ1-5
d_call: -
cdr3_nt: TGTGCCAGCTCACCAGTCCGGCAGGGCCTCAATCAGCCCCAGCATTTT
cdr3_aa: CASSPVRQGLNQPQHF

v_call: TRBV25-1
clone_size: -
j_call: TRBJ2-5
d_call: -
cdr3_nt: TGTGCCAGCAGTGAGTCGGAGACCCAGTACTTC
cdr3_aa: CASSESETQYF

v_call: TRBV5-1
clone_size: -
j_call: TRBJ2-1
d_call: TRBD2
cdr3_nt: TGCGCCAGCAGTTCTGTAGCGGGTAACAATGAGCAGTTCTTC
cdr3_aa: CASSSVAGNNEQFF

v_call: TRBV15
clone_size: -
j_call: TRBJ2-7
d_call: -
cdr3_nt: TGTGCCACCAGCGGCAGAGCCACCTACGAGCAGTACTTC
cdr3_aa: CATSGRATYEQYF

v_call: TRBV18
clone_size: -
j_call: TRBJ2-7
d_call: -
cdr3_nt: TGTGCCAGCTCGATCAACGCCTACGAGCAGTACTTC
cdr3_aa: CASSINAYEQYF

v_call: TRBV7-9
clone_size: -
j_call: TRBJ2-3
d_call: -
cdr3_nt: TGTGCCAGCAGCCAGCAAGCTAGCACAGATACGCAGTATTTT
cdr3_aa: CASSQQASTDTQYF

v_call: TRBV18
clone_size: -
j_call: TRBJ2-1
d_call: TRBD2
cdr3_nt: TGTGCCAGCTCACCTTCTGGGACTAGCGGGAGGTACAATGAGCAGTTCTTC
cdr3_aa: CASSPSGTSGRYNEQFF

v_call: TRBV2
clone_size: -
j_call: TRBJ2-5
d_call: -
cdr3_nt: TGTGCCAGCACTTATTCGGGGGAGACCCAGTACTTC
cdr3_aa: CASTYSGETQYF

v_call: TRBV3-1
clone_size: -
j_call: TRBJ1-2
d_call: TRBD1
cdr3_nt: TGTGCCAGCAGCCAAGACCCGGGACAGGGAAACTATGGCTACACCTTC
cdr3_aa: CASSQDPGQGNYGYTF

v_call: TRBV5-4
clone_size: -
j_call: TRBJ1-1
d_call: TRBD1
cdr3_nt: TGTGCCAGCAGCTCCAGGGGGGTGGACACTGAAGCTTTCTTT
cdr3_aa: CASSSRGVDTEAFF

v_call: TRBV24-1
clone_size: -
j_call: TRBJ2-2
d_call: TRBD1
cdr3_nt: TGTGCCACCAGTGATCCGGGACAGGGGAACACCGGGGAGCTGTTTTTT
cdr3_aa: CATSDPGQGNTGELFF

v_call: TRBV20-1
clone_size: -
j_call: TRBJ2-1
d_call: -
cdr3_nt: TGCAGTGCTACTTACAGGGGGGGAGAGCAGTTCTTC
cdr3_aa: CSATYRGGEQFF

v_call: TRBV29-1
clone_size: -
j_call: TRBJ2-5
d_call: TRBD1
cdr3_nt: TGCAGCACTTGGGACAGGGGGCGTGTGACCCAGTACTTC
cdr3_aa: CSTWDRGRVTQYF

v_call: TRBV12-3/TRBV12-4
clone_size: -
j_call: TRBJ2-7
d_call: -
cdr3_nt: TGTGCCAGCGCTCTCTACGAGCAGTACTTC
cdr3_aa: CASALYEQYF

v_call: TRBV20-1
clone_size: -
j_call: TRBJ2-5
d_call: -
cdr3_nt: TGCAGTGCTCGACCTGGTGCAGGGGTAGAGACCCAGTACTTC
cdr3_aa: CSARPGAGVETQYF

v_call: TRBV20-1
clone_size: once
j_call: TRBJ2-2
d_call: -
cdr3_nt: TGCAGTGCCGAGGTGGGCGGGGAGCTGTTTTTT
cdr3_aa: CSAEVGGELFF

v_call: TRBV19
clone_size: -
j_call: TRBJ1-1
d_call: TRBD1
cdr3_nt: TGTGCCAGTACTAGACAGGGGCAGAACACTGAAGCTTTCTTT
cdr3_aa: CASTRQGQNTEAFF